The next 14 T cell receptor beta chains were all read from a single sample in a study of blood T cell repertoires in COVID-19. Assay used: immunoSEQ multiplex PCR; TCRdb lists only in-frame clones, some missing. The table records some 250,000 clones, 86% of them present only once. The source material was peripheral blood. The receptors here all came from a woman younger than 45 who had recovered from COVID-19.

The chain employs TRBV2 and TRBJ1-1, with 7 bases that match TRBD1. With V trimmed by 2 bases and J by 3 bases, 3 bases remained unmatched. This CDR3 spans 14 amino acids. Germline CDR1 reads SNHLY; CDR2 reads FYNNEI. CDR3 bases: TGTGCCAGCAGTGAAAACACAGGGGACACTGAAGCTTTCTTT. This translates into CASSENTGDTEAFF.

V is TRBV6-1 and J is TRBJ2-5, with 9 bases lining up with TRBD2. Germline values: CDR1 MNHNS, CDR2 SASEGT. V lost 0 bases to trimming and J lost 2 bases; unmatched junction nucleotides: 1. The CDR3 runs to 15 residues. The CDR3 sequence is CASSEASGGQETQYF. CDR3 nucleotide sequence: TGTGCCAGCAGTGAAGCAAGCGGGGGGCAAGAGACCCAGTACTTC.

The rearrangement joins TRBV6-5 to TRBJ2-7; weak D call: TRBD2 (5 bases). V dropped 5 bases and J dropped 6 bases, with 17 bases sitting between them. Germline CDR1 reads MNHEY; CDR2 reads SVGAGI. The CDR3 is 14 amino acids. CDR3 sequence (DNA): TGTGCCAGCAGTCCAAGCCTCGGACTGTCCGAGCAGTACTTC. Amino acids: CASSPSLGLSEQYF.

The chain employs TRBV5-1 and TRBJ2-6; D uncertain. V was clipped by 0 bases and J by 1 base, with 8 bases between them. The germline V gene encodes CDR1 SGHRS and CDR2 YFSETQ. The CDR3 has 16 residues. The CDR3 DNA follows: TGCGCCAGCAGCTTGGACAAAAGATCTGGGGCCAACGTCCTGACTTTC. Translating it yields CASSLDKRSGANVLTF.

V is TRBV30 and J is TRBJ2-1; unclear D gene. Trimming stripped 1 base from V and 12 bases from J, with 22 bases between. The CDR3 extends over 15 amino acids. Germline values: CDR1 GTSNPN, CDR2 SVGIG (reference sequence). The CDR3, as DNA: TGTGCCTGGAGTGGCCCGCAGCCCCTAGGCAATAGGCAGTTCTTC. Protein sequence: CAWSGPQPLGNRQFF.

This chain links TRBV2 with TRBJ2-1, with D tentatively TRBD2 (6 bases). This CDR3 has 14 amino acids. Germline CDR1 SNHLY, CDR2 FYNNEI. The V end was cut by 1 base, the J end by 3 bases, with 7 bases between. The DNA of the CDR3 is TGTGCCAGCAGTGAAGTGCGGGACTACAATGAGCAGTTCTTC. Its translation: CASSEVRDYNEQFF. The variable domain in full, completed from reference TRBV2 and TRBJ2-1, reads EPEVTQTPSHQVTQMGQEVILRCVPISNHLYFYWYRQILGQKVEFLVSFYNNEISEKSEIFDDQFSVERPDGSNFTLKIRSTKLEDSAMYFCASSEVRDYNEQFFGPGTRLTVL.

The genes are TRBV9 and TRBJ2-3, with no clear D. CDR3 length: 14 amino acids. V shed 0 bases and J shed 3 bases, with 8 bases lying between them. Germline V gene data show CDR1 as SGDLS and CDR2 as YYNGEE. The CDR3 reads CASSVASRTDTQYF. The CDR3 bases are TGTGCCAGCAGCGTAGCCTCCAGGACAGATACGCAGTATTTT.

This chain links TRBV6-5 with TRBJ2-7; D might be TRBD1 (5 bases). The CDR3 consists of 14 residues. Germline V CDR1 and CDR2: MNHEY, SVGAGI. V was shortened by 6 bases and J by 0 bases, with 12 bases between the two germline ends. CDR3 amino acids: CASRETESSYEQYF. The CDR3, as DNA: TGTGCCAGCAGGGAGACAGAAAGCTCCTACGAGCAGTACTTC.

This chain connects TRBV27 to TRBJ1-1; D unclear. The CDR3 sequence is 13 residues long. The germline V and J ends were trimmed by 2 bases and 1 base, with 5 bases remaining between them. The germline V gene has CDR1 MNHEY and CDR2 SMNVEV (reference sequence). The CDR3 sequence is CASSLAANTEAFF. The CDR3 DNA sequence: TGTGCCAGCAGTTTAGCGGCGAACACTGAAGCTTTCTTT.

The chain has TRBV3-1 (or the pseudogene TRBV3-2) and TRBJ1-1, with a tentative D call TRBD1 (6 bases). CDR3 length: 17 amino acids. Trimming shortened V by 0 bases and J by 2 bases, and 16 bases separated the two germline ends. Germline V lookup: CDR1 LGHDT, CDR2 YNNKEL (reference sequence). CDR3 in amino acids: CASSQELGGEYNTEAFF. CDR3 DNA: TGTGCCAGCAGCCAAGAATTAGGGGGGGAATACAACACTGAAGCTTTCTTT.

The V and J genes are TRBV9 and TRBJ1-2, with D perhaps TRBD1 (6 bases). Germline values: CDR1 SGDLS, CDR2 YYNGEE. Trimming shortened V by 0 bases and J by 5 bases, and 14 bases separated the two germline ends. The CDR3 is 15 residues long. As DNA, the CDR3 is TGTGCCAGCAGCGTAGAAAGTACAGGGATATATGGCTACACCTTC. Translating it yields CASSVESTGIYGYTF.

CDR3 nucleotides: TGTGCCAGCAGCCGAATGGGGGGTAGCGGAGAGACCCAGTACTTC. Protein sequence: CASSRMGGSGETQYF. The chain has TRBV5-4 and TRBJ2-5; the D gene is possibly TRBD2 (6 bases). The CDR3 extends over 15 amino acids. The ends were cut back, 4 bases at V and 4 bases at J, with 17 bases in the middle. Germline V gene sequence: CDR1 SGHNT, CDR2 YYREEE (reference sequence).

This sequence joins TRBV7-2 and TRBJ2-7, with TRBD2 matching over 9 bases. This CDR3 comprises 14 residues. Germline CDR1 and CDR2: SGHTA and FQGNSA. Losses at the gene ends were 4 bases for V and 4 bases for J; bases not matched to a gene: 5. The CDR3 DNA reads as TGTGCCAGCAGCTCTCTTAGCGGGAGATACGAGCAGTACTTC. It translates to CASSSLSGRYEQYF.

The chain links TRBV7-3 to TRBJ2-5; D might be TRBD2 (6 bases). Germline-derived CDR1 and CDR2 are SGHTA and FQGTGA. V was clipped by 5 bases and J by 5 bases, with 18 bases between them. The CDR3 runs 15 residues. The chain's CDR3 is CASSAGSSSGETQYF. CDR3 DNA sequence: TGTGCCAGCAGCGCCGGGAGTTCCTCGGGGGAGACCCAGTACTTC.